This T cell receptor (beta chain) was captured in a study of control samples from healthy donors and cancer patients. Trimming took off 0 bases at V and 4 bases at J, with 10 bases between the two ends. From germline, CDR1 is MNHEY and CDR2 SVGAGI. The CDR3 is made up of 15 amino acids. Here immunoSEQ multiplex PCR was the method, and the copy in TCRdb shows in-frame clones only, minus some. The sample has 190,000 or so clones, 80% to 95% seen once. Sequenced sample: blood. The V and J genes are TRBV6-5 and TRBJ1-5; no clear D gene. This receptor was identified in a man aged 18-30 years in good health. DNA for the CDR3: TGTGCCAGCAGTTACTCGGGAAGCCCAAATCAGCCCCAGCATTTT. Translating it yields CASSYSGSPNQPQHF.